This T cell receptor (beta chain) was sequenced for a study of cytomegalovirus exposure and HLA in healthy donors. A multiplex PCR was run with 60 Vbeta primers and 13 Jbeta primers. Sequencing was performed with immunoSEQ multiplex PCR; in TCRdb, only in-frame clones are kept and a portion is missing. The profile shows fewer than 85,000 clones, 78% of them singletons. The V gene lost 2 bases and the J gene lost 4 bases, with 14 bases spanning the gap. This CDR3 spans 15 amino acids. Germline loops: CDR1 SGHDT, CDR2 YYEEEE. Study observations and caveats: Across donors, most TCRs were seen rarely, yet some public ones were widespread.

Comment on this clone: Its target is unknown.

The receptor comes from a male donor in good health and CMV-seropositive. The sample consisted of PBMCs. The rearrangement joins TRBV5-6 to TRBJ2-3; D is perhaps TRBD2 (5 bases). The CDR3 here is CASSFSGLVADTQYF. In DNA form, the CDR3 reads TGTGCCAGCAGCTTTAGTGGACTGGTGGCAGATACGCAGTATTTT.